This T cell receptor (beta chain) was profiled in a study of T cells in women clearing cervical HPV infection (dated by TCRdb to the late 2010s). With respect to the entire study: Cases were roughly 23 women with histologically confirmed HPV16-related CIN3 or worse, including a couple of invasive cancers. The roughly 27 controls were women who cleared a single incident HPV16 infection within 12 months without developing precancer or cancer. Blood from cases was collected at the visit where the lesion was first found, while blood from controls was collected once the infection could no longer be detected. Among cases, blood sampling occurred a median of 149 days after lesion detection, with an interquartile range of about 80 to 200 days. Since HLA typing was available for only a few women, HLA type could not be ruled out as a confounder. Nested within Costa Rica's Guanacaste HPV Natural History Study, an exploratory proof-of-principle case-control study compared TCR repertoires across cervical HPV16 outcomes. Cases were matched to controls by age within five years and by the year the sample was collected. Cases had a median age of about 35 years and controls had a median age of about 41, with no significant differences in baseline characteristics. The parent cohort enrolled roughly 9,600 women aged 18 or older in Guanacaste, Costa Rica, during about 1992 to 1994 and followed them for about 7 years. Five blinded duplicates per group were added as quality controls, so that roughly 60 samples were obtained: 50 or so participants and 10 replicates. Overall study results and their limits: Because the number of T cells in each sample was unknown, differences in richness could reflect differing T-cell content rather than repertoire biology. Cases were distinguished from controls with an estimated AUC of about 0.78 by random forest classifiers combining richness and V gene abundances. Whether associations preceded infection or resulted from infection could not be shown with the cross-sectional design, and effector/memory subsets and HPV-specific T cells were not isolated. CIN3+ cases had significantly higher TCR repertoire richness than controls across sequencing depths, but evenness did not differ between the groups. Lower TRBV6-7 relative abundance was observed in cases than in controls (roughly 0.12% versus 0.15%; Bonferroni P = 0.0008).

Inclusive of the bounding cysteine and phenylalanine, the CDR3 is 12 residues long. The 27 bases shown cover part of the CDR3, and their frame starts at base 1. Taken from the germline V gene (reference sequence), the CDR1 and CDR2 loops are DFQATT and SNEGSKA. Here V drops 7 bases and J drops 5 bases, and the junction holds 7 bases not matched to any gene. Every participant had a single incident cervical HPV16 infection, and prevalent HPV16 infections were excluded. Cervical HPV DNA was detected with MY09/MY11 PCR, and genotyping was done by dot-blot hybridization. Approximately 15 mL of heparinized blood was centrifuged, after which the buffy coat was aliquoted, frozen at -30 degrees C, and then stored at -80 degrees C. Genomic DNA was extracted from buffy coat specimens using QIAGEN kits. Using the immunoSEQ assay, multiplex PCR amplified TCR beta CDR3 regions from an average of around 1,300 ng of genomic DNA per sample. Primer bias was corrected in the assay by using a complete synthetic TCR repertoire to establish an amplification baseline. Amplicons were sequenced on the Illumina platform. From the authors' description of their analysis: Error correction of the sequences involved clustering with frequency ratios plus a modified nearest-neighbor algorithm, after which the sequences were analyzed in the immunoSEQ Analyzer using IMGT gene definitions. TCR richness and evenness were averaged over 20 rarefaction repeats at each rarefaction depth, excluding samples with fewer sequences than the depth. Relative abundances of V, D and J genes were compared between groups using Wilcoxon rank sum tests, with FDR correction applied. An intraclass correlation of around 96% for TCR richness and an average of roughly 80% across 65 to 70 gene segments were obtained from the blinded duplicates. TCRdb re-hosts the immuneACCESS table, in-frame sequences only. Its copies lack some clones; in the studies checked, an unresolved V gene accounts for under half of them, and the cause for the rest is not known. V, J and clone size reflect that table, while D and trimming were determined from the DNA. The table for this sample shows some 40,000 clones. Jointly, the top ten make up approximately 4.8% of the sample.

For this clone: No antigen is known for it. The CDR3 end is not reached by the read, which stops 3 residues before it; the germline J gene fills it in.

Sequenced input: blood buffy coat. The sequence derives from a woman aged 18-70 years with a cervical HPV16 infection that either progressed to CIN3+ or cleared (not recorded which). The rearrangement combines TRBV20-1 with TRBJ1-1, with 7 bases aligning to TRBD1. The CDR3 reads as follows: CSVYRGDTEAFF. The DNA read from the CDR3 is TGCAGTGTATACAGGGGTGATACTGAA.